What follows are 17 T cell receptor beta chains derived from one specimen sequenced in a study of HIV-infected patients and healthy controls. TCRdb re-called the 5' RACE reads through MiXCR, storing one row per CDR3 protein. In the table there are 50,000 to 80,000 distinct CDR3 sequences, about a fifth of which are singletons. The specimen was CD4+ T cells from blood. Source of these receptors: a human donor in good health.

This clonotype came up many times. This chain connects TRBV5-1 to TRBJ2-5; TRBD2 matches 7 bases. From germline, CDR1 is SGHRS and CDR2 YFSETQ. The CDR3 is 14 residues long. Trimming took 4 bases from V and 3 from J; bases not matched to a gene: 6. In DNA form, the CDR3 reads TGCGCCAGCAGCCCTACAGCGGGGAAAGAGACCCAGTACTTC. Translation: CASSPTAGKETQYF. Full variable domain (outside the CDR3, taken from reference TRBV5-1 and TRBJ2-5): KAGVTQTPRYLIKTRGQQVTLSCSPISGHRSVSWYQQTPGQGLQFLFEYFSETQRNKGNFPGRFSGRQFSNSRSEMNVSTLELGDSALYLCASSPTAGKETQYFGPGTRLLVL.

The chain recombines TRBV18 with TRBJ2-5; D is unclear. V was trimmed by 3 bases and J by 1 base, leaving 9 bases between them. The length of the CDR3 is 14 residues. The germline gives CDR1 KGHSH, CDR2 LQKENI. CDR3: CASSPPATQETQYF. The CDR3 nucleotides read TGTGCCAGCTCACCGCCGGCGACCCAAGAGACCCAGTACTTC.

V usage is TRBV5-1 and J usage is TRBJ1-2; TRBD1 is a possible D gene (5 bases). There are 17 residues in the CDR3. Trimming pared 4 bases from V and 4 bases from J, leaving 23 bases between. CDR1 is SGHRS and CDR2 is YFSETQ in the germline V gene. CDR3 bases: TGCGCCAGCAGCCAGAGACCTCTCGACAGCGTCAGCTATGGCTACACCTTC. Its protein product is CASSQRPLDSVSYGYTF.

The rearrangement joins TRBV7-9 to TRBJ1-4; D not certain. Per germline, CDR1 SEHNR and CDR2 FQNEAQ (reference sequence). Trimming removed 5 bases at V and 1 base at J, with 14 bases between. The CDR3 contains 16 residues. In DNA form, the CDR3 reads TGTGCCAGCAGCCCCTGGGGTCGGAGAACTAATGAAAAACTGTTTTTT. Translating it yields CASSPWGRRTNEKLFF.

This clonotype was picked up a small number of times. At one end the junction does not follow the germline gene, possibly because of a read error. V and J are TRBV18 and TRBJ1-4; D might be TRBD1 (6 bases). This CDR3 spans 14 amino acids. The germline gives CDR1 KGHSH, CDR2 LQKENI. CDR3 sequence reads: CASSPQGGDEKLFF. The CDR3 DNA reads TGTGCCAGCTCTCCACAGGGCGGCGATGAAAAACTGTTTTTT.

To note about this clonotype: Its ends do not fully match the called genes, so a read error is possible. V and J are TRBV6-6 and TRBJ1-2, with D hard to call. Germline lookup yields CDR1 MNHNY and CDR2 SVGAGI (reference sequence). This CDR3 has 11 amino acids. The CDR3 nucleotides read TGTGCCAGCAGTTACCCAGAGGGTCAGGTCTTC. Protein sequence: CASSYPEGQVF.

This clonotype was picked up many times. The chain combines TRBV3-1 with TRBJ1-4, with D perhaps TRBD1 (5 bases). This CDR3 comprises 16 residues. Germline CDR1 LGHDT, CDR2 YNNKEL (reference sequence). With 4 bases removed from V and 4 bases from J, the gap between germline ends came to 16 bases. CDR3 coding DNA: TGTGCCAGCAGCCGGTACGTCGGGGGAGGTAATGAAAAACTGTTTTTT. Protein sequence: CASSRYVGGGNEKLFF.

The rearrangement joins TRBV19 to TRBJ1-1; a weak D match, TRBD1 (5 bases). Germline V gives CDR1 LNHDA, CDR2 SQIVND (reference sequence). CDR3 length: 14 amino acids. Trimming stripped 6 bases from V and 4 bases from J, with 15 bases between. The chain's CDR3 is CASSPSGVGTEAFF. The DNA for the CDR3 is TGTGCCAGTAGCCCCTCGGGGGTAGGCACTGAAGCTTTCTTT.

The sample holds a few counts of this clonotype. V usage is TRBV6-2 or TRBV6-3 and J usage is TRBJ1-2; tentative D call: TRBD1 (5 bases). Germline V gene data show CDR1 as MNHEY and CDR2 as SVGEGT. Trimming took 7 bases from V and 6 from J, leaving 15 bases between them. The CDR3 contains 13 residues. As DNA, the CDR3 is TGTGCCAGCAATTCCCGGCAGGGCCATGGCTACACCTTC. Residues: CASNSRQGHGYTF.

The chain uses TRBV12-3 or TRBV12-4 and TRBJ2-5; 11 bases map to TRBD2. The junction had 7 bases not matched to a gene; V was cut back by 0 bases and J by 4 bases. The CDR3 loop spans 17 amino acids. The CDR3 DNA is TGTGCCAGCAGTTTAGCCCTAGTAGCGGGGGGGCCAGAGACCCAGTACTTC. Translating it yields CASSLALVAGGPETQYF.

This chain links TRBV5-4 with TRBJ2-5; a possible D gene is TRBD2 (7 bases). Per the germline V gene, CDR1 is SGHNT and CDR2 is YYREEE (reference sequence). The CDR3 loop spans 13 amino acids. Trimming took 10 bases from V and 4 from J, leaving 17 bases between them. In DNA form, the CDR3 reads TGTGCCTACCAGGGGAGGGCCCCAGAGACCCAGTACTTC. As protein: CAYQGRAPETQYF.

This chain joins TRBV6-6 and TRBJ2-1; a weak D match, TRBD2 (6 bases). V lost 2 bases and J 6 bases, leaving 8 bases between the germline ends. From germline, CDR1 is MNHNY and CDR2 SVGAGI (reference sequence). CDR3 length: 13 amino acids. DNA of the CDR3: TGTGCCAGCAGTTACGGAGGGGCCAATGAGCAGTTCTTC. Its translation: CASSYGGANEQFF.

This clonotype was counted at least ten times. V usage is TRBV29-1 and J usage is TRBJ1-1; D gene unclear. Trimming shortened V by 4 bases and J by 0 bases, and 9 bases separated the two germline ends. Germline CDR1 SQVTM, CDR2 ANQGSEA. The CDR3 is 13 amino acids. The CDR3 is CSVVGRMNTEAFF. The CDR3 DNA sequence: TGCAGCGTTGTAGGTCGAATGAACACTGAAGCTTTCTTT.

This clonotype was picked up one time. CDR3 amino acids: CASSYEGGVNSPLHF. The CDR3 bases are TGTGCCAGCAGTTACGAAGGGGGCGTGAATTCACCCCTCCACTTT. The chain carries TRBV6-5 and TRBJ1-6; 7 nucleotides agree with TRBD1. The CDR3 length is 15 residues. V shed 2 bases, J shed 7 bases, and the junction held 5 bases outside the gene matches. Germline loops: CDR1 MNHEY, CDR2 SVGAGI.

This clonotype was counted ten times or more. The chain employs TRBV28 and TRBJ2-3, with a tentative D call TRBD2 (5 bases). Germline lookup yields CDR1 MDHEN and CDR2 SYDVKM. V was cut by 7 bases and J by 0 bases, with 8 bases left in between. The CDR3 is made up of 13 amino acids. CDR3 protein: CASKAASTDTQYF. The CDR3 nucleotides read TGTGCCAGCAAAGCGGCGAGCACAGATACGCAGTATTTT.

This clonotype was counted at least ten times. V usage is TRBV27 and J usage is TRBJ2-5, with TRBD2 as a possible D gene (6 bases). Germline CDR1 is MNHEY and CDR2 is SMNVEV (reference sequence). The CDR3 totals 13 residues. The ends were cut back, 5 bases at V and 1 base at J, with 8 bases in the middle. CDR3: CASSPGLQETQYF. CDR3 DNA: TGTGCCAGCAGTCCGGGACTCCAAGAGACCCAGTACTTC.

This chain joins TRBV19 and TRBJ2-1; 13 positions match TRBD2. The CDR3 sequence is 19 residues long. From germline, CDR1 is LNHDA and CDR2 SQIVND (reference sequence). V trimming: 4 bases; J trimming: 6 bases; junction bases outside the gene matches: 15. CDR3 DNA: TGTGCCAGTAGTACTCCTCCTCTAGGACTAGCGGGGGTAGGCAATGAGCAGTTCTTC. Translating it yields CASSTPPLGLAGVGNEQFF.